This T cell receptor (beta chain) was recorded in a study of blood T cell repertoires in COVID-19. About the study: COVID-19 samples, acute and convalescent, were from the United States, Italy and Spain.

The data were produced by immunoSEQ multiplex PCR, yet TCRdb's version contains in-frame clones alone and is incomplete. The table lists roughly 290,000 clones, around 88% of them singletons. The CDR3 loop spans 15 amino acids. Germline CDR1 MNHEY, CDR2 SVGAGI. Trimming removed 6 bases from V and 5 bases from J, with 14 bases in between. This chain connects TRBV6-5 to TRBJ1-6; TRBD1 might be the D (6 bases). The source is a man aged 30 to 45 with acute or convalescent COVID-19. The sequenced material came from peripheral blood. CDR3 sequence (DNA): TGTGCCAGCAGCCGAAGGACAGAAAATAATTCACCCCTCCACTTT. Amino acid sequence: CASSRRTENNSPLHF.